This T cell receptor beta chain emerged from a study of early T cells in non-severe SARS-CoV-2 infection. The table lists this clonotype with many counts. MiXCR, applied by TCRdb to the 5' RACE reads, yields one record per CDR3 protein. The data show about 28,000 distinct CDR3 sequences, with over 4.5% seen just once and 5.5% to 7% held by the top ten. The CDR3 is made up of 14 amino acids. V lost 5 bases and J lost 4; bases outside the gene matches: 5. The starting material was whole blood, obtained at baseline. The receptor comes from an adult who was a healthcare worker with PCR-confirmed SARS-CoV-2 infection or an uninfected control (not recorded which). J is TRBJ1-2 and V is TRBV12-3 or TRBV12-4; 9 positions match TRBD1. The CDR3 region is CASSPQGAGYGYTF. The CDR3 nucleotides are TGTGCCAGCAGTCCACAGGGGGCCGGCTATGGCTACACCTTC.